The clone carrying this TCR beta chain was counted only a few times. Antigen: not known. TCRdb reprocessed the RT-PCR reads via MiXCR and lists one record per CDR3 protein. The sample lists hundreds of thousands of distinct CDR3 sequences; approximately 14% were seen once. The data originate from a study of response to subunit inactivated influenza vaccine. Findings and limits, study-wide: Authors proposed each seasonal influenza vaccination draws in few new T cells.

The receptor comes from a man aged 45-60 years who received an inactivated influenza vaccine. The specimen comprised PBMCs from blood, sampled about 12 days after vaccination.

The CDR3 loop is CASSLMSTHSYNEQFF. The CDR3 coding sequence is TGTGCCAGCAGCTTAATGTCTACCCACTCCTACAATGAGCAGTTCTTC. V and J are TRBV7-3 and TRBJ2-1; D unclear. Trimming took 1 base from V and 0 from J, leaving 10 bases between them. CDR1 is SGHTA and CDR2 is FQGTGA in the germline V gene. The CDR3 is 16 amino acids.